A single sample gave rise to the 6 T cell receptor beta chains below, sequenced in a study of Graves' ophthalmopathy and Graves' hyperthyroidism. TCR beta CDR3 regions were amplified from RNA transcripts. HTBI primers were used in a first-round RT-PCR, which preceded a second-round multiplex PCR. TCRdb redid the calling of the multiplex PCR reads with MiXCR, one entry per CDR3 protein. The sample consists of some 160,000 distinct CDR3 sequences, approximately 40% of them appearing once. Specimen: peripheral blood. The receptors were sampled from a man aged 25-40 years with Graves' ophthalmopathy.

The chain has TRBV6-2 or TRBV6-3 and TRBJ1-2; possibly TRBD1 for D (5 bases). CDR1 and CDR2 (germline): MNHEY, SVGEGT. Trimming cost V 0 bases and J 4 bases, with 12 bases left between them. The CDR3 extends over 15 amino acids. The CDR3 is CASSYSMTALYGYTF. The CDR3 DNA follows: TGTGCCAGCAGTTACTCGATGACAGCACTCTATGGCTACACCTTC.

For this clonotype: One junction end does not reproduce the germline sequence, and a read error may be involved. V is TRBV7-9 and J is TRBJ2-5; unclear D gene. The CDR3 consists of 13 residues. Germline loops: CDR1 SEHNR, CDR2 FQNEAQ (reference sequence). The CDR3 sequence is CASSLENQGTQYF. The CDR3 nucleotides are TGTGCCAGCAGCTTAGAGAATCAAGGGACCCAGTACTTC.

The sample holds many counts of this clonotype. The chain is built from TRBV5-8 and TRBJ1-1; no reliable D call. The CDR3 runs 11 residues. The germline V gene encodes CDR1 SGHTS and CDR2 YDEGEE. In DNA, the CDR3 is TGTGCTGCTGGGAGAGGAGCTTTAGCTTTCTTT. This translates into CAAGRGALAFF.

This clonotype has ten or more counts. The chain joins TRBV18 to TRBJ1-1, with TRBD1 identical over 8 bases. Trimming cost V 3 bases and J 3 bases; bases outside gene matches: 9. From germline, CDR1 is KGHSH and CDR2 LQKENI. The CDR3 has 16 amino acids. The DNA for the CDR3 is TGTGCCAGCTCACCCTGGACAGGGTCTGGGGACACTGAAGCTTTCTTT. As protein: CASSPWTGSGDTEAFF. The variable domain in full, completed from reference TRBV18 and TRBJ1-1, reads NAGVMQNPRHLVRRRGQEARLRCSPMKGHSHVYWYRQLPEEGLKFMVYLQKENIIDESGMPKERFSAEFPKEGPSILRIQQVVRGDSAAYFCASSPWTGSGDTEAFFGQGTRLTVV.

The chain uses TRBV28 and TRBJ2-5; 10 bases are a match to TRBD2. Germline assignment: CDR1 MDHEN and CDR2 SYDVKM. With V trimmed by 5 bases and J by 5 bases, 8 bases remained unmatched. The CDR3 sequence is 15 residues long. In DNA, the CDR3 is TGTGCCAGCAGTCCTGCCAGCGGGAGGGTTGAGACCCAGTACTTC. This gives the protein CASSPASGRVETQYF.

This clonotype appeared a single time. The chain couples TRBV20-1 to TRBJ2-7, with D possibly TRBD1 on 5 matching bases. Per germline, CDR1 DFQATT and CDR2 SNEGSKA (reference sequence). CDR3 length: 13 residues. With 0 bases removed from V and 6 bases from J, the gap between germline ends came to 12 bases. In nucleotides, the CDR3 is TGCAGTGCTAGAGATCTCCGCAGGGCCGAGCAGTACTTC. This encodes CSARDLRRAEQYF.